These 22 T cell receptor beta chains came from one sample sequenced in a study of T-cell reconstitution after alpha-beta-depleted transplantation in children. Library preparation (for TCRbeta) was performed with unique molecular identifiers. TCRdb ran MiXCR on the PCR reads and lists one entry per CDR3 protein. The table records around 270,000 distinct CDR3 sequences, roughly a tenth of them present only once. This specimen consisted of PBMCs, obtained before TCRalphabeta/CD19-depleted stem cell transplant. Every receptor here comes from a boy under three years old with acute myeloid leukemia, due to receive a stem cell transplant.

This clonotype has just a few counts. As DNA, the CDR3 is TGCAGCGTCGCGGGACAGGTACTAGGACTCCAAGAGACCCAGTACTTC. It encodes CSVAGQVLGLQETQYF. The V gene is TRBV29-1, the J gene TRBJ2-5, with 8 bases that match TRBD1. Germline CDR1 reads SQVTM; CDR2 reads ANQGSEA. This CDR3 region has 16 residues. The V gene end was trimmed by 6 bases and the J gene end by 1 base; junction bases not matched to a gene: 13.

This clonotype showed up just once. This clone may be a read error of a much larger clone one base away. This chain joins TRBV20-1 and TRBJ1-6; TRBD1 might be the D (6 bases). Germline V CDR1 and CDR2: DFQATT, SNEGSKA (reference sequence). The length of the CDR3 is 13 residues. CDR3 loop: CSPRKGVDSPLHF. The CDR3 region has the DNA TGCAGTCCTAGGAAGGGGGTGGATTCACCCCTCCACTTT.

The chain employs TRBV28 and TRBJ2-7; D possibly corresponds to TRBD1 (6 bases). Trimming left V 7 bases short and J 0 bases short, with 13 bases between. The CDR3 is made up of 14 amino acids. Germline V gene sequence: CDR1 MDHEN, CDR2 SYDVKM. The CDR3 nucleotides are TGTGCCAGCATCCTCAGGGGAAGCTCCTACGAGCAGTACTTC. Translation: CASILRGSSYEQYF.

This clonotype turned up a few times. V and J are TRBV20-1 and TRBJ2-5, with 10 bases lining up with TRBD2. The CDR3 has 18 amino acids. Germline V gives CDR1 DFQATT, CDR2 SNEGSKA (reference sequence). Germline trimming cut 0 bases from V and 6 bases from J; bases unmatched to any gene: 16. The CDR3 spells CSARDLFGSGGAVKTQYF. Written as DNA, the CDR3 is TGCAGTGCTAGAGATCTCTTTGGCAGCGGGGGGGCCGTAAAGACCCAGTACTTC.

This clonotype has a count of ten or more. The rearrangement joins TRBV7-9 to TRBJ2-7, with D hard to call. The germline V gene encodes CDR1 SEHNR and CDR2 FQNEAQ (reference sequence). V was trimmed by 2 bases and J by 5 bases, leaving 7 bases between them. This CDR3 region has 12 residues. In nucleotides, the CDR3 is TGTGCCAGCAGCTTAAGACCCCACGAGCAGTACTTC. It translates to CASSLRPHEQYF.

At least ten counts were recorded for this clonotype. The chain employs TRBV3-1 and TRBJ2-1; TRBD2 matches at 8 bases. J was trimmed by 7 bases and V by 2 bases; bases with no gene match: 13. Germline CDR1 LGHDT, CDR2 YNNKEL (reference sequence). The CDR3 spans 17 residues. This CDR3 is CASSQRRGIAGRNEQFF. CDR3 DNA sequence: TGTGCCAGCAGCCAACGCCGAGGGATAGCGGGAAGGAATGAGCAGTTCTTC.

This clonotype was counted at least ten times. This rearrangement joins TRBV7-8 to TRBJ2-5; no clear D gene. The germline CDR1 and CDR2 sequences are SGHVS and FQNEAQ. Trimming shortened V by 5 bases and J by 4 bases, and 20 bases separated the two germline ends. CDR3 length: 16 amino acids. The CDR3 DNA is TGTGCCAGCAGCCGAGTAGTATTGGGGTGGTCAGAGACCCAGTACTTC. Translating it yields CASSRVVLGWSETQYF. Combining the CDR3 with reference TRBV7-8 and TRBJ2-5 gives the whole variable domain GAGVSQSPRYKVAKRGQDVALRCDPISGHVSLFWYQQALGQGPEFLTYFQNEAQLDKSGLPSDRFFAERPEGSVSTLKIQRTQQEDSAVYLCASSRVVLGWSETQYFGPGTRLLVL.

This clonotype was seen repeatedly, ten times or more. V usage is TRBV6-1 and J usage is TRBJ2-1; TRBD2 matches 14 bases. The ends lost 5 bases at V and 6 bases at J; junction bases unmatched: 6. This CDR3 contains 16 residues. The germline V gene has CDR1 MNHNS and CDR2 SASEGT. The DNA for the CDR3 is TGTGCCAGCAGTAGACTAGCGGGAGGGCCAGGCAATGAGCAGTTCTTC. Amino acids: CASSRLAGGPGNEQFF.

The chain carries TRBV7-9 and TRBJ1-1, with D possibly TRBD1 on 6 matching bases. V dropped 4 bases and J dropped 2 bases, with 17 bases sitting between them. Per the germline V gene, CDR1 is SEHNR and CDR2 is FQNEAQ (reference sequence). CDR3 length equals 16 residues. The CDR3 loop is CASSSADLGTNTEAFF. The CDR3 nucleotides read TGTGCCAGCAGCTCAGCGGACCTTGGGACAAACACTGAAGCTTTCTTT.

The table lists this clonotype with many counts. The chain carries TRBV11-2 and TRBJ1-3; no definite D call. Germline V CDR1 and CDR2: SGHAT, FQNNGV. CDR3 length: 14 residues. V lost 4 bases and J lost 4, with 11 bases in between. CDR3 residues: CASSSRTRGNTIYF. DNA for the CDR3: TGTGCCAGCAGCTCTCGGACGAGGGGAAACACCATATATTTT.

This clonotype was counted at least ten times. The chain couples TRBV7-6 to TRBJ2-3; TRBD1 might be the D (5 bases). This CDR3 has 14 amino acids. V was clipped by 0 bases and J by 4 bases, with 8 bases between them. Germline-derived CDR1 and CDR2 are SGHVS and FNYEAQ. Here the CDR3 reads CASSLAQGPDTQYF. For the CDR3, the DNA is TGTGCCAGCAGCTTAGCGCAGGGCCCAGATACGCAGTATTTT.

This clonotype was counted only a few times. V usage is TRBV7-2 and J usage is TRBJ2-7; D may be TRBD2 (5 bases). Trimming stripped 8 bases from V and 0 bases from J, with 11 bases between. The CDR3 contains 13 residues. Germline-derived CDR1 and CDR2 are SGHTA and FQGNSA. CDR3 DNA: TGTGCCAGCGGGAGCGTTTTCTCCTACGAGCAGTACTTC. The encoded protein is CASGSVFSYEQYF.

On this clonotype itself: A much larger clone differs from this one at a single base, so this may be a read error. The chain has TRBV18 and TRBJ2-1; D might be TRBD2 (5 bases). CDR1 is KGHSH and CDR2 is LQKENI in the germline V gene. This CDR3 spans 11 amino acids. In DNA, the CDR3 is TGTGCCGGCTCACCACGGGGTTTGCAGTTCTTC. Translating it yields CAGSPRGLQFF.

This clonotype has at least ten counts. The V and J genes are TRBV20-1 and TRBJ2-7; 10 bases match TRBD1. Unmatched junction bases numbered 6, after V lost 1 base and J lost 3 bases. The CDR3 loop spans 15 amino acids. Germline V gives CDR1 DFQATT, CDR2 SNEGSKA (reference sequence). Here the CDR3 DNA reads TGCAGTGCTAGAGTCTTCGGACAGGGGGACTACGAGCAGTACTTC. The encoded protein is CSARVFGQGDYEQYF.

This clonotype was seen repeatedly, ten times or more. The chain has TRBV12-3 or TRBV12-4 and TRBJ2-7, with D unresolved. Deletions cut 10 bases from V and 3 bases from J, with 13 bases between. The CDR3 totals 12 residues. The CDR3: CATSLGFYEQYF. The CDR3 bases are TGTGCCACCTCTTTGGGGTTCTACGAGCAGTACTTC.

This clonotype appeared many times. This chain connects TRBV28 to TRBJ1-2; 8 bases map to TRBD1. The CDR3 consists of 13 residues. J was trimmed by 8 bases and V by 3 bases; bases with no gene match: 5. Per germline, CDR1 MDHEN and CDR2 SYDVKM. CDR3 amino acids: CASSFRTGRGYTF. CDR3 in DNA: TGTGCCAGCAGTTTTAGGACAGGGCGAGGCTACACCTTC.

This clonotype was detected ten times or more. This chain joins TRBV12-3 or TRBV12-4 and TRBJ2-7, with TRBD2 identical over 16 bases. V lost 5 bases and J lost 8; bases outside the gene matches: 9. The CDR3 has 16 residues. CDR3: CASSTPPGLAGGKQYF. CDR3 DNA: TGTGCCAGCAGTACACCTCCGGGACTAGCGGGAGGGAAGCAGTACTTC.

This clonotype was counted ten times or more. The V and J genes are TRBV7-9 and TRBJ2-7; D possibly corresponds to TRBD1 (7 bases). Between the trimmed V and J ends, which lost 1 base and 3 bases, there was a span of 10 bases. Germline values: CDR1 SEHNR, CDR2 FQNEAQ (reference sequence). The CDR3 sequence is 14 residues long. This CDR3 is CASSLGRDSYEQYF. The DNA of the CDR3 is TGTGCCAGCAGCTTAGGGAGGGACAGCTACGAGCAGTACTTC.

This clonotype occurred many times. V and J are TRBV4-2 and TRBJ2-7; 7 bases fit TRBD2. V was clipped by 1 base and J by 0 bases; unmatched bases: 3. The germline gives CDR1 LGHNA, CDR2 YNFKEQ. The CDR3 has 15 residues. CDR3 residues: CASSQAGTTSYEQYF. CDR3 bases: TGTGCCAGCAGCCAAGCCGGGACTACCTCCTACGAGCAGTACTTC.

There are many counts of this clonotype. The rearrangement uses TRBV24-1 and TRBJ1-2; 7 nucleotides line up with TRBD1. Germline V gene sequence: CDR1 KGHDR, CDR2 SFDVKD. With 7 bases clipped from V and 8 bases from J, the junction kept 6 bases outside the gene matches. This CDR3 has 12 amino acids. The CDR3 loop is CATSYQGGGYTF. The CDR3 bases are TGTGCCACCAGCTATCAGGGGGGCGGCTACACCTTC.

The table lists this clonotype with many counts. This chain uses TRBV29-1 with TRBJ1-2, with TRBD1 matching over 7 bases. The germline gives CDR1 SQVTM, CDR2 ANQGSEA. Germline trimming cut 6 bases from V and 0 bases from J; bases unmatched to any gene: 13. The CDR3 covers 16 residues. The CDR3 spells CSVRSGTESPNYGYTF. CDR3 coding DNA: TGCAGCGTCCGGAGCGGGACAGAGAGTCCTAACTATGGCTACACCTTC.

The table lists this clonotype with a few counts. The V and J genes are TRBV7-2 and TRBJ1-5; 7 nucleotides match TRBD1. The germline CDR1 and CDR2 sequences are SGHTA and FQGNSA. The CDR3 has 16 residues. Unmatched junction bases numbered 7, after V lost 5 bases and J lost 0 bases. Here the CDR3 reads CASSHDRALSNQPQHF. The DNA of the CDR3 is TGTGCCAGCAGCCATGACAGGGCCCTTAGCAATCAGCCCCAGCATTTT.